Below are 6 T cell receptor beta chains sequenced from a single sample in a study of T cells after yellow fever vaccination. MiXCR, applied by TCRdb to the 5' RACE reads, yields one record per CDR3 protein. The data contain about 340,000 distinct CDR3 sequences, roughly an eighth of them seen just once; the ten biggest clones take up more than 3%. The sequencing here drew on CD4+ T cells sorted from PBMCs, taken 15 days after the yellow fever booster vaccination. All receptors come from a young man who received the YFV17D yellow fever vaccine.

This clonotype was observed a handful of times. V and J are TRBV2 and TRBJ1-1; no clear D gene. V was trimmed by 4 bases and J by 10 bases, leaving 16 bases between them. From germline, CDR1 is SNHLY and CDR2 FYNNEI. The CDR3 spans 13 residues. The CDR3 spells CASSVESADGAFF. The CDR3 nucleotides read TGTGCCAGCAGTGTGGAATCGGCGGACGGAGCTTTCTTT. Together with reference TRBV2 and TRBJ1-1, the CDR3 gives the full variable domain: EPEVTQTPSHQVTQMGQEVILRCVPISNHLYFYWYRQILGQKVEFLVSFYNNEISEKSEIFDDQFSVERPDGSNFTLKIRSTKLEDSAMYFCASSVESADGAFFGQGTRLTVV.

This clonotype has a handful of counts. J is TRBJ2-7 and V is TRBV5-1; D is perhaps TRBD2 (6 bases). Looked up from germline, CDR1 is SGHRS and CDR2 is YFSETQ. The CDR3 sequence is 15 residues long. The ends were cut back, 4 bases at V and 5 bases at J, with 19 bases in the middle. CDR3: CASSPRRASQDEQYF. The CDR3 region has the DNA TGCGCCAGCAGCCCCCGGAGGGCCTCTCAAGACGAGCAGTACTTC.

This chain links TRBV7-9 with TRBJ2-7; 10 nucleotides match TRBD1. Germline V gene lookup returns CDR1 SEHNR and CDR2 FQNEAQ (reference sequence). Trimming cost V 5 bases and J 2 bases; bases outside gene matches: 6. The CDR3 length is 15 residues. The CDR3 sequence is CASSRDRGVTYEQYF. As DNA, the CDR3 is TGTGCCAGCAGCCGGGACAGGGGAGTTACCTACGAGCAGTACTTC.

The chain combines TRBV28 with TRBJ1-6; TRBD1 is a possible D gene (5 bases). Germline V gene data show CDR1 as MDHEN and CDR2 as SYDVKM. This CDR3 is built from 13 residues. V lost 10 bases and J 7 bases, leaving 14 bases between the germline ends. The CDR3 is CATNSGRNSPLHF. The DNA of the CDR3 is TGTGCCACCAATTCGGGACGAAATTCACCCCTCCACTTT.

The chain joins TRBV5-1 to TRBJ2-7; 7 bases are shared with TRBD1. V lost 3 bases to trimming and J lost 2 bases; unmatched junction nucleotides: 8. The CDR3 length is 15 residues. CDR1 SGHRS and CDR2 YFSETQ come from the germline V gene. CDR3: CASSYLPGQTYEQYF. Here the CDR3 DNA reads TGCGCCAGCAGCTATCTACCGGGACAGACCTACGAGCAGTACTTC.

The genes are TRBV3-1 and TRBJ2-2; D uncertain. The ends were cut back, 0 bases at V and 7 bases at J, with 15 bases in the middle. The CDR3 is made up of 16 amino acids. Germline V CDR1 and CDR2: LGHDT, YNNKEL (reference sequence). The DNA of the CDR3 is TGTGCCAGCAGCCAAGATAAGCCTCGAGGCGGCGGGGAGCTGTTTTTT. Protein sequence: CASSQDKPRGGGELFF. Variable domain in full (rest from reference TRBV3-1 and TRBJ2-2): DTAVSQTPKYLVTQMGNDKSIKCEQNLGHDTMYWYKQDSKKFLKIMFSYNNKELIINETVPNRFSPKSPDKAHLNLHINSLELGDSAVYFCASSQDKPRGGGELFFGEGSRLTVL.